The 26 T cell receptor beta chains in this list originate from one sample, sequenced in a study of T cells in Graves' hyperthyroidism and ophthalmopathy. It was RNA transcripts that yielded the amplified TCR beta CDR3 regions. The HTBI set primed first-round TCR CDR3 RT-PCR. TCRdb used MiXCR to reprocess the multiplex PCR reads, holding one entry per CDR3 protein. The sample has about 350,000 distinct CDR3 sequences, about 18% seen once; the top ten hold about 4%. Sequencing was done on a sample of blood. These receptor sequences come from a young woman with Graves' hyperthyroidism.

This clonotype showed up many times. The chain uses TRBV11-2 and TRBJ2-7, with D hard to call. The CDR3 has 14 amino acids. Trimming removed 2 bases from V and 0 bases from J, with 8 bases in between. The germline gives CDR1 SGHAT, CDR2 FQNNGV. CDR3 nucleotide sequence: TGTGCCAGCAGCTTAAATGCAGTCTCCTACGAGCAGTACTTC. Amino acid sequence: CASSLNAVSYEQYF.

This clonotype was counted ten times or more. This chain joins TRBV2 and TRBJ2-4; no reliable D call. Germline CDR1 is SNHLY and CDR2 is FYNNEI. The germline V and J ends were trimmed by 7 bases and 0 bases, with 7 bases remaining between them. This CDR3 is built from 13 residues. The CDR3 DNA follows: TGTGCCAGCACTACTAAAGCCAAAAACATTCAGTACTTC. This encodes CASTTKAKNIQYF.

This clonotype was recorded many times. This chain connects TRBV6-1 to TRBJ2-5, with 11 bases aligning to TRBD2. The junction had 11 bases not matched to a gene; V was cut back by 5 bases and J by 3 bases. Germline V CDR1 and CDR2: MNHNS, SASEGT. CDR3 length: 17 residues. The CDR3 region has the DNA TGTGCCAGCAGTCAAACTAGCGGGGGAGCCAAGGAAGAGACCCAGTACTTC. Translating gives CASSQTSGGAKEETQYF.

As to this clonotype: Relative to the germline gene, one junction end is altered; a read error may explain this. This chain joins TRBV10-3 and TRBJ1-1; D possibly corresponds to TRBD1 (6 bases). The CDR3 extends over 15 amino acids. Germline V gives CDR1 ENHRY, CDR2 SYGVKD. CDR3 protein: CAISPTVDRNTEAFF. The CDR3 DNA is TGCGCCATCAGTCCGACAGTGGACAGGAACACTGAAGCTTTCTTT.

This clonotype occurred many times. The rearrangement uses TRBV7-8 and TRBJ1-1, with 8 bases aligning to TRBD1. V shed 3 bases, J shed 7 bases, and the junction held 16 bases outside the gene matches. Germline CDR1 is SGHVS and CDR2 is FQNEAQ. The CDR3 covers 17 residues. CDR3 amino acids: CASSLGAPITGGFEAFF. The DNA of the CDR3 is TGTGCCAGCAGCTTGGGGGCTCCGATAACAGGGGGGTTTGAAGCTTTCTTT.

This clonotype was recorded once. DNA for the CDR3: TGTGCCACCAGTGACGGGACAGGGGCCTACGAGCAGTACTTC. Its translation: CATSDGTGAYEQYF. The rearrangement uses TRBV24-1 and TRBJ2-7, with 10 bases identical to TRBD1. Germline V gives CDR1 KGHDR, CDR2 SFDVKD. Trimming cost V 4 bases and J 2 bases; bases outside gene matches: 1. The CDR3 is 14 amino acids.

The chain links TRBV6-1 to TRBJ2-5; possible D gene TRBD2, 5 bases. Germline V gene lookup returns CDR1 MNHNS and CDR2 SASEGT. There are 14 residues in the CDR3. V lost 8 bases to trimming and J lost 5 bases, with 18 bases between them. The CDR3, as DNA: TGTGCCAGCTACATCGGACTCCCCCCGGAGACCCAGTACTTC. Amino acid sequence: CASYIGLPPETQYF.

This clonotype was counted many times. The chain carries TRBV20-1 and TRBJ2-7, with D possibly TRBD2 on 6 matching bases. From germline, CDR1 is DFQATT and CDR2 SNEGSKA (reference sequence). CDR3 size: 13 residues. The V end lost 3 bases, the J end lost 2 bases, and 11 bases lay between the germline ends. In DNA form, the CDR3 reads TGCAGTGCTAGTTCCGGGGGACCCTACGAGCAGTACTTC. Its protein product is CSASSGGPYEQYF.

This clonotype was observed once. The V and J genes are TRBV6-5 and TRBJ1-1; D may be TRBD1 (5 bases). Germline V gene data show CDR1 as MNHEY and CDR2 as SVGAGI. The CDR3 consists of 17 residues. V was cut by 2 bases and J by 0 bases, with 16 bases left in between. CDR3 nucleotide sequence: TGTGCCAGCAGTTACGCTCCGACGGGGCGGTTGAACACTGAAGCTTTCTTT. Amino acid sequence: CASSYAPTGRLNTEAFF.

The chain carries TRBV5-1 and TRBJ1-5; TRBD1 might be the D (6 bases). The germline gives CDR1 SGHRS, CDR2 YFSETQ. V lost 9 bases to trimming and J lost 0 bases, with 19 bases between them. The CDR3 is 16 residues long. The CDR3 region is CANNGGGHNSNQPQHF. The CDR3 DNA follows: TGCGCCAACAATGGGGGGGGCCACAATAGCAATCAGCCCCAGCATTTT. The entire variable domain, with the rest obtained from reference TRBV5-1 and TRBJ1-5, is as follows: KAGVTQTPRYLIKTRGQQVTLSCSPISGHRSVSWYQQTPGQGLQFLFEYFSETQRNKGNFPGRFSGRQFSNSRSEMNVSTLELGDSALYLCANNGGGHNSNQPQHFGDGTRLSIL.

About this clonotype: A much larger clone lies one base from this, so it may be a read error. This chain uses TRBV20-1 with TRBJ1-5; D perhaps matches TRBD1 (6 bases). The CDR3 is 13 amino acids. Germline V gives CDR1 DFQATT, CDR2 SNEGSKA (reference sequence). As DNA, the CDR3 is TGCAGTGCTAGCGCAACAGGGACCCAGCCCCAGGATTTT. It codes for CSASATGTQPQDF.

V gene TRBV7-2 combines with J gene TRBJ2-5; unclear D gene. V was pared by 5 bases and J by 5 bases, with 15 bases between. This CDR3 region has 14 residues. Germline V gene lookup returns CDR1 SGHTA and CDR2 FQGNSA. The CDR3 reads CASSLPDVPETQYF. Written as DNA, the CDR3 is TGTGCCAGCAGCCTCCCCGACGTACCGGAGACCCAGTACTTC.

This clonotype appeared many times. V and J are TRBV20-1 and TRBJ1-2; D remains unclear. V lost 1 base, J lost 4 bases, and 13 bases lay in between. The germline CDR1 and CDR2 sequences are DFQATT and SNEGSKA (reference sequence). The CDR3 loop spans 14 amino acids. The CDR3 loop is CSARVGVASYGYTF. DNA of the CDR3: TGCAGTGCTAGAGTAGGAGTGGCCTCCTATGGCTACACCTTC.

This clonotype was detected many times. The chain couples TRBV14 to TRBJ2-2; TRBD2 matches at 10 bases. Trimming took 4 bases from V and 3 from J; bases not matched to a gene: 2. CDR3 size: 15 residues. Germline loops: CDR1 SGHDN, CDR2 FVKESK. CDR3 sequence reads: CASSLLAGYTGELFF. CDR3 nucleotide sequence: TGTGCCAGCAGCCTACTAGCGGGGTACACCGGGGAGCTGTTTTTT.

This clonotype showed up many times. The J gene is TRBJ1-5, the V gene TRBV6-1; no clear D gene. CDR1 and CDR2 from the germline V gene are MNHNS and SASEGT. There are 13 residues in the CDR3. V lost 6 bases and J 0 bases, leaving 6 bases between the germline ends. CDR3 residues: CASSRYSNQPQHF. In DNA form, the CDR3 reads TGTGCCAGCAGCAGATATAGCAATCAGCCCCAGCATTTT.

This clonotype was seen ten or more times. The CDR3 here is CASRLAGGQNTGELFF. Written as DNA, the CDR3 is TGTGCCAGCAGACTAGCGGGGGGGCAGAACACCGGGGAGCTGTTTTTT. This chain connects TRBV2 to TRBJ2-2; 13 bases line up with TRBD2. J gave up 1 base and V 6 bases, and 2 bases lay outside the gene matches. The CDR3 extends over 16 amino acids. In germline, CDR1 is SNHLY, CDR2 FYNNEI.

V and J are TRBV5-6 and TRBJ1-1; TRBD1 agrees at 7 bases. CDR3 length equals 14 residues. The germline V gene has CDR1 SGHDT and CDR2 YYEEEE. V was pared by 0 bases and J by 3 bases, with 2 bases of the junction left unmatched. CDR3 sequence (DNA): TGTGCCAGCAGCTTGGGCAGGGGGTACACTGAAGCTTTCTTT. This sequence encodes CASSLGRGYTEAFF.

This clonotype appeared many times. The chain uses TRBV6-5 and TRBJ1-1; D is ambiguous. The CDR3 consists of 11 residues. V was clipped by 6 bases and J by 4 bases, with 6 bases between them. In germline, CDR1 is MNHEY, CDR2 SVGAGI. In DNA form, the CDR3 reads TGTGCCAGCAGATCGGTCACTGAAGCTTTCTTT. This gives the protein CASRSVTEAFF.

This clonotype was counted many times. The chain's CDR3 is CASSESVGQPQHF. CDR3 DNA sequence: TGCGCCAGCAGTGAGTCCGTAGGGCAGCCCCAGCATTTT. The V gene is TRBV10-2, the J gene TRBJ1-5; D not certain. V was trimmed by 0 bases and J by 7 bases, leaving 7 bases between them. CDR1 and CDR2 from the germline V gene are WSHSY and SAAADI. There are 13 residues in the CDR3.

This clonotype came up many times. The chain joins TRBV14 to TRBJ2-5; D remains ambiguous. The CDR3 is 14 residues long. Between the trimmed V and J ends, which lost 2 bases and 1 base, there was a span of 8 bases. The germline V gene encodes CDR1 SGHDN and CDR2 FVKESK. In nucleotides, the CDR3 is TGTGCCAGCAGCCAAAAACATACCCAAGAGACCCAGTACTTC. Its protein is CASSQKHTQETQYF.

This clonotype was recorded many times. This chain connects TRBV20-1 to TRBJ2-7; D may correspond to TRBD1 or TRBD2 (5 bases each). Germline CDR1 and CDR2: DFQATT and SNEGSKA (reference sequence). The CDR3 contains 15 residues. With 0 bases removed from V and 1 base from J, the gap between germline ends came to 13 bases. The CDR3 protein is CSARDPRGASYEQYF. The CDR3 DNA reads TGCAGTGCTAGAGACCCCAGAGGGGCTTCCTACGAGCAGTACTTC.

This chain joins TRBV9 and TRBJ2-5; TRBD2 matches 8 bases. Germline V gene data show CDR1 as SGDLS and CDR2 as YYNGEE. This CDR3 has 15 amino acids. J lost 5 bases, V lost 4 bases, and 10 bases had no gene match. The CDR3 DNA is TGTGCCAGCAGCCCTCTTAGCGGGAAGGGGGAGACCCAGTACTTC. Translating it yields CASSPLSGKGETQYF.

This clonotype was picked up many times. CDR3 in DNA: TGTGCCAGCTCTAGGGGCGGGTTCTATGGCTACACCTTC. Its protein is CASSRGGFYGYTF. V is TRBV11-2 and J is TRBJ1-2; a possible D gene is TRBD1 (5 bases). This CDR3 is built from 13 residues. V shed 8 bases and J shed 4 bases, with 14 bases lying between them. Per germline, CDR1 SGHAT and CDR2 FQNNGV.

The chain recombines TRBV3-1 with TRBJ1-3; no reliable D call. CDR1 is LGHDT and CDR2 is YNNKEL in the germline V gene (reference sequence). This CDR3 has 15 amino acids. V lost 0 bases, J lost 4 bases, and 10 bases lay in between. The CDR3 loop is CASSQDGLRGNTIYF. CDR3 DNA sequence: TGTGCCAGCAGCCAAGACGGCCTTAGGGGAAACACCATATATTTT.

This clonotype has a handful of counts. The chain carries TRBV13 and TRBJ2-3; tentatively, D is TRBD2 (7 bases). V lost 5 bases and J lost 2, with 17 bases in between. This CDR3 is 16 amino acids long. CDR1 and CDR2 from the germline V gene are PRHDT and FYEKMQ (reference sequence). CDR3 protein: CASSPGASGFTDTQYF. The CDR3 nucleotides read TGTGCCAGCAGCCCGGGGGCTAGCGGCTTCACAGATACGCAGTATTTT. Supplemented by reference TRBV13 and TRBJ2-3, the full variable domain reads AAGVIQSPRHLIKEKRETATLKCYPIPRHDTVYWYQQGPGQDPQFLISFYEKMQSDKGSIPDRFSAQQFSDYHSELNMSSLELGDSALYFCASSPGASGFTDTQYFGPGTRLTVL.

This clonotype was found a few times. The junction departs from the called germline gene at one end, perhaps through a read error. The J gene is TRBJ1-1, the V gene TRBV7-3, with D possibly being TRBD1 (6 bases). The CDR3 is made up of 13 amino acids. The V gene's germline CDR1 is SGHTA and CDR2 FQGTGA. The CDR3 region is CASSLTGDTEACF. For the CDR3, the DNA is TGTGCCAGCAGCTTAACAGGGGACACTGAAGCTTGCTTT. The full variable domain, rest sourced from reference TRBV7-3 and TRBJ1-1, is GAGVSQTPSNKVTEKGKYVELRCDPISGHTALYWYRQSLGQGPEFLIYFQGTGAADDSGLPNDRFFAVRPEGSVSTLKIQRTERGDSAVYLCASSLTGDTEACFGQGTRLTVV.